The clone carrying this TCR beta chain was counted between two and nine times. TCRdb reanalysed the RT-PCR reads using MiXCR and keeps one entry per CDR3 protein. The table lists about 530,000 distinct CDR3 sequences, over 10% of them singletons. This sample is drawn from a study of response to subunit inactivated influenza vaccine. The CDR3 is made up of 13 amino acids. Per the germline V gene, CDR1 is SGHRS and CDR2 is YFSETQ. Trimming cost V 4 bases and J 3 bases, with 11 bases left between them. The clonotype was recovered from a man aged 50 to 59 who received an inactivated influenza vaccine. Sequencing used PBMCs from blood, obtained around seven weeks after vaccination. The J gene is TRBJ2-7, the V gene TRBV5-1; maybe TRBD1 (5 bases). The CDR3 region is CASSVDSFYEQYF. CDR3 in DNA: TGCGCCAGCAGCGTTGACAGTTTCTACGAGCAGTACTTC.